Sequencing of this TCR beta chain was carried out in a study of blood T cells in healthy people across ages. Study conclusions and caveats: Aged donors had fewer naive CD4+ cells and lower diversity than long-lived donors.

A few counts support this clonotype. What it binds is unknown. Alongside a J-beta primer mix, a sample-barcoded 5' primer served in a second PCR lasting roughly 7 to 11 cycles. A single record per CDR3 protein comes from TCRdb applying MiXCR to the 5' RACE reads. The sample lists around 1.5 million distinct CDR3 sequences; around 55% were seen once. This CDR3 has 14 residues. The V and J ends lost 10 bases and 5 bases respectively, with 18 bases between them. Caucasian individuals from Russia who were healthy and aged about 6 to 95 acted as donors. Total RNA extraction produced at least 5.5 micrograms (per sample) for the study.

This TCR came from a man between 18 and 35 years old in good health. V usage is TRBV12-3 or TRBV12-4 and J usage is TRBJ2-1; D is possibly TRBD1 (6 bases). What was sequenced was blood. CDR3 coding DNA: TGTGCCACCAAGCCCCGACAGGAGAACAATGAGCAGTTCTTC. It is translated as CATKPRQENNEQFF.